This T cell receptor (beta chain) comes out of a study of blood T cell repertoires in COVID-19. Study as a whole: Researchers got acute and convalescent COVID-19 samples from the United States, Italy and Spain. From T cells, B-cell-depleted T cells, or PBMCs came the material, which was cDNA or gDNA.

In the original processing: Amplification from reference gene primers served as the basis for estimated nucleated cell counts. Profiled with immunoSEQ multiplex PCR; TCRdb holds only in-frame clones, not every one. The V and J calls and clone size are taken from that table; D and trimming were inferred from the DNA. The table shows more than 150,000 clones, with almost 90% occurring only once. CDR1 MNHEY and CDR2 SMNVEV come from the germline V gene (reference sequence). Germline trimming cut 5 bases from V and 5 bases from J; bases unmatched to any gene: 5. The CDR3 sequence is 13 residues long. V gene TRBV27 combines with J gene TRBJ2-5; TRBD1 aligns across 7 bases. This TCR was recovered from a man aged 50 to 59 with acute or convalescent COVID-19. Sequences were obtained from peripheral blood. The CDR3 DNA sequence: TGTGCCAGCAGTCGAGACAGGGAGGAGACCCAGTACTTC. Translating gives CASSRDREETQYF.